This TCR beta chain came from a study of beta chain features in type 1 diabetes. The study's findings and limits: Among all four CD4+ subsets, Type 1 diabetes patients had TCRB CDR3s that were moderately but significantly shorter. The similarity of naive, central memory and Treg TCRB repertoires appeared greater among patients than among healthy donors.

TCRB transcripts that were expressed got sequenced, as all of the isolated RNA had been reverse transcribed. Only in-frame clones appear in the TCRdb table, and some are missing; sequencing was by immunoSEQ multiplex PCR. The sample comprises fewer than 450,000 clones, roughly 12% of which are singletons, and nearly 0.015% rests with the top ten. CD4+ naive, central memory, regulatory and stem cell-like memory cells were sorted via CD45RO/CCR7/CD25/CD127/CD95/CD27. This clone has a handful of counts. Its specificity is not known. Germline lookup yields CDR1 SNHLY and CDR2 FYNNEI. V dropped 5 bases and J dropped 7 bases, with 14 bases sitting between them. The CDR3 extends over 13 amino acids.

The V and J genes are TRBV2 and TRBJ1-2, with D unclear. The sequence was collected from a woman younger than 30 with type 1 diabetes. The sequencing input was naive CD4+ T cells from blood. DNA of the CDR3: TGTGCCAGCAGTCCGAGGGTTTTGAGTGGCTACACCTTC. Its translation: CASSPRVLSGYTF.